A single sample is the source of the 6 T cell receptor beta chains below, sequenced in a study of CD8 T cells in ankylosing spondylitis (dated by TCRdb to the late 2010s). Libraries were made using 5' RACE. The sequencing machine was an Illumina HiSeq 2500. TCRdb reworked the public reads: Q25 trimming with fastp, MiXCR clone assembly, productive beta chains retained. Entries that share a CDR3 protein sequence are merged under the most common genes and DNA. This sample has 40,000 to 55,000 distinct CDR3 sequences in its table, and 7.4% of those were observed once. In total, the top ten clones hold approximately 8% of the sample. Input material: blood, either unsorted or a sorted T cell fraction (not recorded which). The receptor set was obtained from a female donor with ankylosing spondylitis or in good health (not recorded which).

V and J are TRBV5-6 and TRBJ2-1; 16 positions match TRBD2. The V segment lost 4 bases and the J segment 2 bases; nucleotides outside the gene matches: 9. Germline assignment: CDR1 SGHDT and CDR2 YYEEEE. This CDR3 contains 19 residues. The CDR3 DNA is TGTGCCAGCAGCCCCTGGCCCGGGACTAGCGGGGGGGCCTACAATGAGCAGTTCTTC. Its translation is CASSPWPGTSGGAYNEQFF.

This clonotype was seen a handful of times. This chain uses TRBV27 with TRBJ1-6, with TRBD1 as a possible D gene (6 bases). The V gene lost 5 bases and the J gene lost 5 bases, with 13 bases spanning the gap. The germline gives CDR1 MNHEY, CDR2 SMNVEV (reference sequence). The CDR3 spans 15 residues. The CDR3 DNA reads TGTGCCAGCAGTATAGGGACACACAATAATTCACCCCTCCACTTT. Encoded protein: CASSIGTHNNSPLHF.

This clonotype was recorded many times. Here the CDR3 reads CASSLRSRSGANVLTF. As DNA, the CDR3 is TGCGCCAGCAGCCTGCGCAGTCGGTCTGGGGCCAACGTCCTGACTTTC. The V call is TRBV4-3, the J call TRBJ2-6; D is ambiguous. Trimming removed 4 bases from V and 1 base from J, with 11 bases in between. The germline gives CDR1 LGHNA, CDR2 YSLEER. This CDR3 is 16 amino acids long.

In this sample, this clonotype turned up many times. Here the CDR3 reads CASSPGQGRYGYTF. CDR3 bases: TGTGCCAGCAGTCCTGGACAGGGTCGGTATGGCTACACCTTC. The chain links TRBV12-3 or TRBV12-4 to TRBJ1-2, with TRBD1 matching over 8 bases. With 5 bases clipped from V and 5 bases from J, the junction kept 7 bases outside the gene matches. There are 14 residues in the CDR3.

The chain joins TRBV4-1 to TRBJ2-1, with D unclear. The V end lost 1 base, the J end lost 8 bases, and 6 bases lay between the germline ends. Germline V CDR1 and CDR2: MGHRA, YSYEKL. The CDR3 totals 12 residues. CDR3 DNA: TGCGCCAGCAGCCAAGGGTACGATGAGCAGTTCTTC. Protein product: CASSQGYDEQFF.

Many counts were recorded for this clonotype. The V and J genes are TRBV20-1 and TRBJ2-1, with 11 nucleotides matching TRBD2. V trimming: 6 bases; J trimming: 10 bases; junction bases outside the gene matches: 20. The CDR3 length is 17 residues. Germline V gene data show CDR1 as DFQATT and CDR2 as SNEGSKA (reference sequence). CDR3 in amino acids: CSAPNLAASGGSGEQFF. The CDR3 DNA follows: TGCAGTGCCCCTAATCTCGCGGCTAGCGGGGGGTCAGGAGAGCAGTTCTTC.